This T cell receptor beta chain was captured by sequencing in a study of regulatory T cells in long-lasting Graves disease. Study context: Recently diagnosed Graves' patients had received antithyroid drugs for under 3 months.

Time point described: newly diagnosed GD, antithyroid drugs for less than 3 months. After RNA was extracted from PBMCs, the TCR library was made from it. To make TCR beta libraries, researchers used iRepertoire HTBI primers and Arm-PCR of CDR3 regions. TCRdb re-called the multiplex PCR reads through MiXCR, storing one row per CDR3 protein. The sample carries fewer than 450,000 distinct CDR3 sequences, roughly 15% recorded once. This clonotype was picked up many times. The data also belong to a second study, concerning T cells in Graves' hyperthyroidism and ophthalmopathy. This second report adds: Diagnostic assessment was based on clinical symptoms, serum thyroxine and TRAb, thyroid ultrasound and orbital computed tomography.

The specimen was peripheral blood mononuclear cells (PBMCs), collected at new diagnosis, from a patient treated with antithyroid drugs. This clonotype originated in a woman aged 35 to 49 with Graves disease.

DNA of the CDR3: TGTGCCAGCAGCTTAGGGCCGGCGCGGAGCTCCTACGAGCAGTACTTC. Amino acid sequence: CASSLGPARSSYEQYF. The chain is built from TRBV7-8 and TRBJ2-7, with D uncertain. The CDR3 sequence is 16 residues long. Germline V CDR1 and CDR2: SGHVS, FQNEAQ. Trimming shortened V by 1 base and J by 0 bases, and 13 bases separated the two germline ends.